This T cell receptor (beta chain) was sequenced during a study of shared clonotypes between healthy human individuals. Study context: A few men and two women, aged 18 to 49, were donors. Three CD4 naive, three CD4 memory, two CD8 naive and one CD8 memory plate were used per donor.

Each replicate PCR on the sorted subsets used 200 to 250 ng DNA (approximately 33,000 T cell genomes). Libraries were prepared by immunoSEQ multiplex PCR; TCRdb keeps only in-frame clonotypes and omits some of them. Here the sample spans millions of clones, just over 90% being singletons. Donors, without exception, were Caucasian adults residing in Nashville, Tennessee. J was trimmed by 3 bases and V by 3 bases; bases with no gene match: 9. This CDR3 contains 15 residues. CDR1 is SGHNT and CDR2 is YYREEE in the germline V gene (reference sequence). The chain uses TRBV5-4 and TRBJ2-7; 7 bases map to TRBD2. Sequenced: naive CD4+ T cells sorted from blood. Subset described: CD45RA+ positively selected. This TCR came from a man younger than 35 in good health. CDR3 DNA sequence: TGTGCCAGCAGCTCCGAGACTAGCCGCAGCTACGAGCAGTACTTC. Encoded protein: CASSSETSRSYEQYF.